The 32 T cell receptor beta chains given below trace back to one sample, sequenced in a study of control samples from healthy donors and cancer patients. Assay: immunoSEQ multiplex PCR; the TCRdb copy retains only in-frame clones and omits some. Seen here are about 26,000 clones, over 75% observed once, and the top ten hold 6.5% to 8%. Sequenced: PBMCs. The receptors here all came from an older woman with head and neck cancer.

V and J are TRBV19 and TRBJ2-3; no clear D. V lost 3 bases and J 0 bases, leaving 7 bases between the germline ends. The CDR3 is 14 residues long. Per germline, CDR1 LNHDA and CDR2 SQIVND (reference sequence). As DNA, the CDR3 is TGTGCCAGTAGTATCAGGCTCAGCACAGATACGCAGTATTTT. Translating it yields CASSIRLSTDTQYF.

This chain uses TRBV7-2 with TRBJ2-1, with unresolved D. CDR1 SGHTA and CDR2 FQGNSA come from the germline V gene. The V end lost 3 bases, the J end lost 2 bases, and 11 bases lay between the germline ends. The CDR3 covers 15 residues. CDR3 region: CASSLGVGAYNEQFF. The CDR3 DNA reads TGTGCCAGCAGCTTGGGCGTCGGTGCCTACAATGAGCAGTTCTTC.

For the CDR3, the DNA is TGTGCCAGCAGAGGACTAGCGGAAAAAGAGACCCAGTACTTC. Residues: CASRGLAEKETQYF. The chain links TRBV27 to TRBJ2-5, with 10 bases lining up with TRBD2. Germline lookup yields CDR1 MNHEY and CDR2 SMNVEV (reference sequence). The CDR3 is 14 amino acids. The ends lost 6 bases at V and 3 bases at J; junction bases unmatched: 4.

This clone was counted once. The V and J genes are TRBV6-1 and TRBJ1-5; D gene ambiguous. Deletions cut 2 bases from V and 6 bases from J, with 2 bases between. Germline V lookup: CDR1 MNHNS, CDR2 SASEGT. The CDR3 has 11 amino acids. Here the CDR3 reads CASSESQPQHF. The CDR3 DNA sequence: TGTGCCAGCAGTGAAAGTCAGCCCCAGCATTTT.

V gene TRBV18 combines with J gene TRBJ2-1, with D unclear. The CDR3 is made up of 16 amino acids. Germline V lookup: CDR1 KGHSH, CDR2 LQKENI. The V gene lost 1 base and the J gene lost 0 bases, with 10 bases spanning the gap. In nucleotides, the CDR3 is TGTGCCAGCTCACCACTCCGGGTTAGCTCCTACAATGAGCAGTTCTTC. Protein: CASSPLRVSSYNEQFF.

The chain uses TRBV9 and TRBJ2-1, with 9 bases identical to TRBD2. The V gene's germline CDR1 is SGDLS and CDR2 YYNGEE. CDR3 length equals 18 residues. With V trimmed by 1 base and J by 0 bases, 8 bases remained unmatched. The CDR3, as DNA: TGTGCCAGCAGCGTAAGTCTACTAGCGGGTAACTCCTACAATGAGCAGTTCTTC. Protein product: CASSVSLLAGNSYNEQFF.

The chain links TRBV18 to TRBJ1-1, with D unclear. CDR1 KGHSH and CDR2 LQKENI come from the germline V gene. V lost 0 bases and J lost 11, with 10 bases in between. The CDR3 runs to 12 residues. Here the CDR3 reads CASSPPAGGAFF. The CDR3 region has the DNA TGTGCCAGCTCACCACCAGCTGGAGGCGCTTTCTTT.

This clone was recorded a few times. CDR3 bases: TGCGCCAGCAGCCAAGAGCCCCCCTATAATTCACCCCTCCACTTT. Amino acids: CASSQEPPYNSPLHF. This rearrangement joins TRBV4-3 to TRBJ1-6, with no clear D. The CDR3 is 15 residues long. The germline gives CDR1 LGHNA, CDR2 YSLEER. V was pared by 0 bases and J by 2 bases, with 5 bases between.

The chain combines TRBV11-2 with TRBJ2-3; D gene unclear. Germline assignment: CDR1 SGHAT and CDR2 FQNNGV. The CDR3 has 13 residues. The V end lost 5 bases, the J end lost 3 bases, and 9 bases lay between the germline ends. The CDR3 sequence is CASSLQRTDTQYF. The CDR3 DNA sequence: TGTGCCAGCAGCCTCCAGAGAACAGATACGCAGTATTTT.

The chain combines TRBV7-3 with TRBJ1-2; the match to TRBD1 covers 7 bases. The CDR3 is made up of 14 amino acids. J gave up 6 bases and V 6 bases, and 10 bases lay outside the gene matches. Germline V lookup: CDR1 SGHTA, CDR2 FQGTGA. The CDR3 protein is CASRPGQRMDGYTF. The CDR3, as DNA: TGTGCCAGCAGGCCGGGACAGCGGATGGATGGCTACACCTTC.

This chain links TRBV10-3 with TRBJ1-2; TRBD1 aligns across 7 bases. From germline, CDR1 is ENHRY and CDR2 SYGVKD. The CDR3 contains 13 residues. The V gene end was trimmed by 8 bases and the J gene end by 0 bases; junction bases not matched to a gene: 3. CDR3 residues: CAIGQAANYGYTF. CDR3 nucleotides: TGTGCCATCGGACAGGCAGCTAACTATGGCTACACCTTC.

The V call is TRBV18, the J call TRBJ1-4, with a tentative D call TRBD1 (5 bases). This CDR3 contains 13 residues. Germline CDR1 KGHSH, CDR2 LQKENI. With 4 bases removed from V and 8 bases from J, the gap between germline ends came to 11 bases. The CDR3 loop reads CASSQDRGEKLFF. The CDR3 DNA reads TGTGCCAGCTCACAAGATAGGGGAGAAAAACTGTTTTTT.

This chain joins TRBV7-8 and TRBJ2-7; the D gene is possibly TRBD2 (6 bases). There are 14 residues in the CDR3. In germline, CDR1 is SGHVS, CDR2 FQNEAQ. The V gene lost 5 bases and the J gene lost 5 bases, with 16 bases spanning the gap. CDR3 DNA: TGTGCCAGCAGCGTACCCGGGAGCTTCGACGAGCAGTACTTC. Encoded protein: CASSVPGSFDEQYF.

The CDR3 DNA sequence: TGCAGCGTTTCGGACGGTACCTACGAGCAGTACTTC. This translates into CSVSDGTYEQYF. The chain combines TRBV29-1 with TRBJ2-7; no firm D call. CDR3 size: 12 residues. V was cut by 5 bases and J by 2 bases, with 10 bases left in between. CDR1 SQVTM and CDR2 ANQGSEA come from the germline V gene.

This clone was counted between two and nine times. V is TRBV9 and J is TRBJ1-1; D perhaps matches TRBD1 (6 bases). Germline V gene sequence: CDR1 SGDLS, CDR2 YYNGEE. Trimming removed 0 bases from V and 2 bases from J, with 11 bases in between. This CDR3 is built from 15 residues. As DNA, the CDR3 is TGTGCCAGCAGCGTAGGCTGGACAGCCAACACTGAAGCTTTCTTT. Amino acid sequence: CASSVGWTANTEAFF.

The chain uses TRBV6-5 and TRBJ2-7, with 8 bases lining up with TRBD2. Trimming cost V 6 bases and J 4 bases; bases outside gene matches: 11. This CDR3 contains 15 residues. Germline CDR1 MNHEY, CDR2 SVGAGI. CDR3 in amino acids: CASSQPGLGIYEQYF. CDR3 bases: TGTGCCAGCAGCCAGCCGGGACTAGGAATTTACGAGCAGTACTTC.

V is TRBV4-2 and J is TRBJ2-3; no definite D call. V was trimmed by 6 bases and J by 2 bases, leaving 18 bases between them. The CDR3 runs to 16 residues. Germline assignment: CDR1 LGHNA and CDR2 YNFKEQ. The CDR3 sequence: CASSQTSLLATDTQYF. The CDR3 DNA follows: TGTGCCAGCAGTCAAACATCTCTACTCGCCACAGATACGCAGTATTTT.

The rearrangement links TRBV5-1 to TRBJ2-2; 8 bases are a match to TRBD2. V gave up 3 bases and J gave up 6 bases; unmatched junction bases: 10. Germline V gene lookup returns CDR1 SGHRS and CDR2 YFSETQ. The CDR3 runs 16 residues. CDR3 DNA sequence: TGCGCCAGCAGCTCCCTTACGCAGACTAGCGCCGGGGAGCTGTTTTTT. It translates to CASSSLTQTSAGELFF.

V and J are TRBV3-1 (or the pseudogene TRBV3-2) and TRBJ1-2; 7 nucleotides align to TRBD1. Trimming took 0 bases from V and 7 from J; bases not matched to a gene: 5. This CDR3 is built from 14 residues. The V gene's germline CDR1 is LGHDT and CDR2 YNNKEL (reference sequence). CDR3 DNA: TGTGCCAGCAGCCAAGATTACAGGGGAGGTGGCTACACCTTC. Translated: CASSQDYRGGGYTF.

This chain connects TRBV6-5 to TRBJ2-7; D is perhaps TRBD1 (6 bases). This CDR3 comprises 15 residues. The germline gives CDR1 MNHEY, CDR2 SVGAGI. Trimming removed 4 bases at V and 3 bases at J, with 16 bases between. In DNA, the CDR3 is TGTGCCAGCAGTTTTCAAGGGGGACACCGCTACGAGCAGTACTTC. As protein: CASSFQGGHRYEQYF.

The V and J genes are TRBV18 and TRBJ1-5; the match to TRBD1 covers 9 bases. The V gene end was trimmed by 4 bases and the J gene end by 5 bases; junction bases not matched to a gene: 6. Germline CDR1 KGHSH, CDR2 LQKENI. The CDR3 extends over 15 amino acids. CDR3 nucleotides: TGTGCCAGCTCACGGGGACAGGGAATTCATCAGCCCCAGCATTTT. This codes for CASSRGQGIHQPQHF.

This rearrangement joins TRBV5-1 to TRBJ1-4, with TRBD1 matching over 8 bases. J gave up 0 bases and V 0 bases, and 4 bases lay outside the gene matches. CDR1 and CDR2 (germline): SGHRS, YFSETQ. The length of the CDR3 is 17 residues. The CDR3 here is CASSLAGGLATNEKLFF. The CDR3 region has the DNA TGCGCCAGCAGCTTGGCAGGGGGCCTCGCAACTAATGAAAAACTGTTTTTT.

This clone was observed a few times. V and J are TRBV29-1 and TRBJ2-3; no clear D. CDR1 is SQVTM, CDR2 ANQGSEA, per germline. Trimming cost V 0 bases and J 0 bases, with 7 bases left between them. The length of the CDR3 is 14 residues. This CDR3 reads CSVEDWVSTDTQYF. The CDR3 bases are TGCAGCGTTGAAGACTGGGTAAGCACAGATACGCAGTATTTT.

This sequence joins TRBV11-3 and TRBJ2-2; tentatively, D is TRBD1 (5 bases). Germline CDR1 is SGHNT and CDR2 is YENEEA. This CDR3 comprises 15 residues. The germline V and J ends were trimmed by 3 bases and 4 bases, with 12 bases remaining between them. Written as DNA, the CDR3 is TGTGCCAGCAGCTTGCAACAGGCTGGCACCGGGGAGCTGTTTTTT. It specifies CASSLQQAGTGELFF.

The chain uses TRBV5-5 and TRBJ1-1; D is ambiguous. The CDR3 is 12 residues long. Germline CDR1 is SGHKS and CDR2 is YYEKEE (reference sequence). Trimming cost V 3 bases and J 7 bases, with 10 bases left between them. The CDR3 sequence is CASSSPTLEAFF. Written as DNA, the CDR3 is TGTGCCAGCAGCTCGCCGACCCTTGAAGCTTTCTTT.

The chain uses TRBV2 and TRBJ2-1; 8 nucleotides align to TRBD1. Germline V CDR1 and CDR2: SNHLY, FYNNEI. This CDR3 region has 15 residues. V lost 3 bases and J lost 1; bases outside the gene matches: 2. As DNA, the CDR3 is TGTGCCAGCAGTGAGCAGGGGGCTTCCTACAATGAGCAGTTCTTC. Protein product: CASSEQGASYNEQFF.

The rearrangement joins TRBV27 to TRBJ2-1, with 13 bases matching TRBD2. The V gene's germline CDR1 is MNHEY and CDR2 SMNVEV (reference sequence). This CDR3 is built from 15 residues. V shed 4 bases, J shed 9 bases, and the junction held 6 bases outside the gene matches. DNA of the CDR3: TGTGCCAGCAGTTCGGGACTAGCGGGGAGGGGTGAGCAGTTCTTC. Translated, it gives CASSSGLAGRGEQFF.

The rearrangement links TRBV7-9 to TRBJ1-5, with D possibly matching TRBD1 (5 bases). Trimming took 1 base from V and 4 from J, leaving 8 bases between them. The CDR3 is made up of 14 amino acids. CDR1 and CDR2 from the germline V gene are SEHNR and FQNEAQ (reference sequence). DNA for the CDR3: TGTGCCAGCAGCTTAGGGCGGGGGAATCAGCCCCAGCATTTT. Protein product: CASSLGRGNQPQHF.

This chain links TRBV5-1 with TRBJ2-2; 10 nucleotides agree with TRBD1. CDR3 size: 14 residues. Germline V gene sequence: CDR1 SGHRS, CDR2 YFSETQ. The V segment lost 4 bases and the J segment 7 bases; nucleotides outside the gene matches: 4. CDR3 bases: TGCGCCAGCAGCCGGGACAGGGGCGGCGGGGAGCTGTTTTTT. This codes for CASSRDRGGGELFF.

The V gene is TRBV4-1, the J gene TRBJ1-1, with a possible D match to TRBD1 (5 bases). V was clipped by 3 bases and J by 3 bases, with 11 bases between them. Germline CDR1 is MGHRA and CDR2 is YSYEKL. The CDR3 sequence is 14 residues long. CDR3 DNA: TGCGCCAGCAGCCAGAAATGGGGGGACACTGAAGCTTTCTTT. Its protein is CASSQKWGDTEAFF.

The chain joins TRBV20-1 to TRBJ1-6, with TRBD1 matching over 9 bases. V lost 3 bases to trimming and J lost 10 bases; unmatched junction nucleotides: 7. CDR1 is DFQATT and CDR2 is SNEGSKA in the germline V gene (reference sequence). This CDR3 is 14 amino acids long. CDR3 protein: CSASLDRGGSPLHF. The CDR3 nucleotides are TGCAGTGCTAGTCTGGACAGGGGAGGATCACCCCTCCACTTT.

The rearrangement uses TRBV2 and TRBJ1-1, with no clear D. The length of the CDR3 is 12 residues. Germline values: CDR1 SNHLY, CDR2 FYNNEI. V was pared by 4 bases and J by 7 bases, with 10 bases between. The CDR3 loop reads CASSVHYSEAFF. CDR3 DNA sequence: TGTGCCAGCAGTGTTCATTATAGTGAAGCTTTCTTT. The full variable domain, with the rest looked up from reference TRBV2 and TRBJ1-1, is EPEVTQTPSHQVTQMGQEVILRCVPISNHLYFYWYRQILGQKVEFLVSFYNNEISEKSEIFDDQFSVERPDGSNFTLKIRSTKLEDSAMYFCASSVHYSEAFFGQGTRLTVV.